This TCR beta chain was found in a study of tumor-infiltrating lymphocytes in oesophageal squamous cell carcinoma. Concerning this clonotype: Since a much larger clone is just one base distant, this may be a read error.

TCRdb reanalysed the PCR reads using MiXCR and keeps one entry per CDR3 protein. This sample carries approximately 19,000 distinct CDR3 sequences, approximately 39% of them seen once, and the ten largest clones take more than 9%. Material for sequencing was normal esophageal tissue next to the tumor. The source is a male donor with esophageal squamous cell carcinoma.

The CDR3 sequence is CASSLDLVEEQYF. CDR3 nucleotide sequence: TGTGCCAGCAGCTTGGACCTAGTCGAGGAGCAGTACTTC. This sequence joins TRBV5-5 and TRBJ2-7; D is ambiguous. This CDR3 region has 13 residues. Deletions cut 0 bases from V and 7 bases from J, with 11 bases between. Germline CDR1 and CDR2: SGHKS and YYEKEE (reference sequence).